Below, 28 T cell receptor beta chains from the same sample are listed, as sequenced in a study of T cells in Graves' hyperthyroidism and ophthalmopathy. From RNA transcripts, TCR beta CDR3 regions were amplified. A first-round RT-PCR of the TCR CDR3 used the HTBI primer set. TCRdb reprocessed the multiplex PCR reads via MiXCR and lists one record per CDR3 protein. The sample holds 550,000 to 800,000 distinct CDR3 sequences, roughly a sixth seen once. Source material: blood. These receptors were taken from a man in his fifties or sixties with Graves' hyperthyroidism.

This clonotype was picked up many times. The V and J genes are TRBV12-3 or TRBV12-4 and TRBJ2-7; TRBD2 agrees at 13 bases. V was clipped by 3 bases and J by 0 bases; unmatched bases: 2. The CDR3 runs 16 residues. DNA for the CDR3: TGTGCCAGCAGTTTGCGGACTAGCGGGGGCTCCTACGAGCAGTACTTC. Amino acids: CASSLRTSGGSYEQYF.

Many counts were recorded for this clonotype. The chain recombines TRBV2 with TRBJ2-7; TRBD2 is a possible D gene (6 bases). This CDR3 has 14 residues. Trimming removed 4 bases at V and 0 bases at J, with 10 bases between. Germline V CDR1 and CDR2: SNHLY, FYNNEI. In DNA form, the CDR3 reads TGTGCCAGCAGTGGGGACTTTAGCTCCTACGAGCAGTACTTC. Encoded protein: CASSGDFSSYEQYF. Using reference TRBV2 and TRBJ2-7 for the parts outside the CDR3, the full variable domain is EPEVTQTPSHQVTQMGQEVILRCVPISNHLYFYWYRQILGQKVEFLVSFYNNEISEKSEIFDDQFSVERPDGSNFTLKIRSTKLEDSAMYFCASSGDFSSYEQYFGPGTRLTVT.

V is TRBV11-2 and J is TRBJ2-1; TRBD2 aligns across 9 bases. The V gene's germline CDR1 is SGHAT and CDR2 FQNNGV. The CDR3 runs 18 residues. V lost 4 bases to trimming and J lost 2 bases; unmatched junction nucleotides: 12. CDR3 amino acids: CASSSPAGGHKTYNEQFF. The CDR3 DNA sequence: TGTGCCAGCAGCTCCCCAGCGGGAGGCCACAAAACCTACAATGAGCAGTTCTTC.

This chain joins TRBV28 and TRBJ2-3; TRBD2 agrees at 10 bases. This CDR3 contains 17 residues. From germline, CDR1 is MDHEN and CDR2 SYDVKM. Trimming cost V 7 bases and J 3 bases; bases outside gene matches: 13. CDR3 residues: CASTLALGLALTDTQYF. As DNA, the CDR3 is TGTGCCAGCACCCTCGCCTTGGGACTAGCGTTGACAGATACGCAGTATTTT.

This clonotype was seen a few times. CDR3: CSARGSRAGATDTQYF. CDR3 nucleotide sequence: TGCAGTGCTAGAGGGTCTCGAGCGGGAGCCACAGATACGCAGTATTTT. The gene calls are TRBV20-1 and TRBJ2-3, with 8 bases that match TRBD2. The V gene end was trimmed by 1 base and the J gene end by 2 bases; junction bases not matched to a gene: 8. CDR3 length: 16 amino acids. Germline V gene sequence: CDR1 DFQATT, CDR2 SNEGSKA (reference sequence).

This sequence joins TRBV7-8 and TRBJ1-1; maybe TRBD1 (5 bases). Trimming took off 7 bases at V and 0 bases at J, with 12 bases between the two ends. This CDR3 spans 14 amino acids. Germline CDR1 and CDR2: SGHVS and FQNEAQ. The CDR3 sequence is CASIRGSLNTEAFF. CDR3 in DNA: TGTGCCAGCATTCGGGGCAGCCTGAACACTGAAGCTTTCTTT. The full variable domain, with the rest looked up from reference TRBV7-8 and TRBJ1-1, is GAGVSQSPRYKVAKRGQDVALRCDPISGHVSLFWYQQALGQGPEFLTYFQNEAQLDKSGLPSDRFFAERPEGSVSTLKIQRTQQEDSAVYLCASIRGSLNTEAFFGQGTRLTVV.

There are a few counts of this clonotype. The chain combines TRBV6-2 or TRBV6-3 with TRBJ1-5; D perhaps matches TRBD1 (5 bases). The CDR3 spans 15 residues. Trimming left V 2 bases short and J 0 bases short, with 8 bases between. Germline values: CDR1 MNHEY, CDR2 SVGEGT. Here the CDR3 reads CASSYKGDSNQPQHF. The CDR3 DNA reads as TGTGCCAGCAGTTACAAAGGGGATAGCAATCAGCCCCAGCATTTT.

A few counts support this clonotype. The gene calls are TRBV29-1 and TRBJ1-4; 8 bases are a match to TRBD1. J was trimmed by 5 bases and V by 7 bases; bases with no gene match: 6. The CDR3 runs to 13 residues. The germline gives CDR1 SQVTM, CDR2 ANQGSEA. Here the CDR3 DNA reads TGCAGCGCAAGACAGGGGAAAAATGAAAAACTGTTTTTT. This codes for CSARQGKNEKLFF.

This clonotype occurred many times. The chain couples TRBV7-3 to TRBJ2-7; D gene ambiguous. Germline lookup yields CDR1 SGHTA and CDR2 FQGTGA. The CDR3 sequence is 14 residues long. The V gene lost 2 bases and the J gene lost 2 bases, with 10 bases spanning the gap. CDR3 region: CASSLEVGTYEQYF. The CDR3 region has the DNA TGTGCCAGCAGCTTAGAGGTGGGCACCTACGAGCAGTACTTC.

The J gene is TRBJ2-1, the V gene TRBV20-1; TRBD2 matches 12 bases. Trimming at V came to 2 bases and at J to 4 bases, leaving 3 bases not matched to a gene. The germline V gene encodes CDR1 DFQATT and CDR2 SNEGSKA (reference sequence). The CDR3 length is 15 residues. This CDR3 reads CSARRLAGGYNEQFF. CDR3 nucleotides: TGCAGTGCTAGAAGGCTAGCGGGAGGGTACAATGAGCAGTTCTTC.

In this sample, this clonotype turned up many times. The chain is built from TRBV12-3 or TRBV12-4 and TRBJ2-5, with 11 nucleotides matching TRBD2. V dropped 6 bases and J dropped 6; count of bases not matched to a gene: 6. The CDR3 sequence is 14 residues long. This chain's CDR3 is CASSNSGRGKTQYF. The CDR3 DNA reads as TGTGCCAGCAGCAATAGCGGGAGGGGAAAGACCCAGTACTTC.

This clonotype was observed many times. This rearrangement joins TRBV30 to TRBJ1-2; D is unresolved. Trimming took 2 bases from V and 8 from J, leaving 9 bases between them. This CDR3 region has 11 residues. CDR1 is GTSNPN, CDR2 SVGIG, per germline (reference sequence). The CDR3 sequence is CAWSTQSGYTF. The CDR3 region has the DNA TGTGCCTGGAGTACCCAGTCGGGCTACACCTTC.

In nucleotides, the CDR3 is TGTGCCAGCAGCGTAGGAGGACAGGTTGACTACGAGCAGTACTTC. Translating gives CASSVGGQVDYEQYF. V and J are TRBV9 and TRBJ2-7; TRBD1 agrees at 7 bases. This CDR3 is built from 15 residues. V gave up 0 bases and J gave up 3 bases; unmatched junction bases: 6. The germline CDR1 and CDR2 sequences are SGDLS and YYNGEE.

This clonotype was observed at least ten times. The chain recombines TRBV12-3 or TRBV12-4 with TRBJ2-6; D not resolved. Trimming removed 6 bases at V and 2 bases at J, with 17 bases between. This CDR3 has 17 residues. The CDR3 loop is CASRSGPPRPGANVLTF. CDR3 coding DNA: TGTGCCAGCAGGTCCGGACCGCCTAGGCCTGGGGCCAACGTCCTGACTTTC.

This clonotype was detected ten times or more. The chain joins TRBV2 to TRBJ1-1; D is undetermined. The CDR3 is 14 amino acids. V lost 3 bases and J lost 1, with 9 bases in between. CDR1 SNHLY and CDR2 FYNNEI come from the germline V gene. CDR3 sequence (DNA): TGTGCCAGCAGTGACCGGCAGACGAACACTGAAGCTTTCTTT. Protein: CASSDRQTNTEAFF.

This clonotype was observed at least ten times. The CDR3 DNA reads TGTGCCAGCAGTGAAGGGGCGGGGAATGAGCAGTTCTTC. This encodes CASSEGAGNEQFF. This chain connects TRBV2 to TRBJ2-1; maybe TRBD2 (6 bases). CDR3 length equals 13 residues. Germline values: CDR1 SNHLY, CDR2 FYNNEI. V lost 1 base, J lost 7 bases, and 8 bases lay in between.

This clonotype occurred many times. This chain connects TRBV7-8 to TRBJ2-7, with TRBD2 identical over 8 bases. The CDR3 is 12 residues long. From germline, CDR1 is SGHVS and CDR2 FQNEAQ. Trimming removed 3 bases from V and 9 bases from J; junction bases left unmatched: 4. CDR3 in amino acids: CASSLGREGQYF. CDR3 DNA: TGTGCCAGCAGCTTGGGTCGGGAGGGGCAGTACTTC.

V and J are TRBV27 and TRBJ1-2; a possible D gene is TRBD1 (6 bases). The CDR3 runs 15 residues. The germline V and J ends were trimmed by 3 bases and 2 bases, with 13 bases remaining between them. Germline V gives CDR1 MNHEY, CDR2 SMNVEV (reference sequence). The DNA for the CDR3 is TGTGCCAGCAGTTTGGGTATGGGGGCAAACTATGGCTACACCTTC. Translated, it gives CASSLGMGANYGYTF.

This clonotype was seen repeatedly, ten times or more. This chain connects TRBV12-3 or TRBV12-4 to TRBJ1-1; possible D gene TRBD1, 6 bases. V lost 7 bases and J lost 3, with 15 bases in between. This CDR3 spans 14 amino acids. The CDR3 spells CASKTQGWHTEAFF. In DNA form, the CDR3 reads TGTGCCAGCAAGACACAGGGATGGCACACTGAAGCTTTCTTT.

This clonotype was detected a few times. This chain's CDR3 is CASSFSQTGSAYGYTF. The DNA for the CDR3 is TGTGCCAGCAGCTTTAGCCAGACCGGGAGTGCCTATGGCTACACCTTC. J is TRBJ1-2 and V is TRBV7-9; D remains unclear. Trimming cost V 3 bases and J 4 bases, with 18 bases left between them. Germline values: CDR1 SEHNR, CDR2 FQNEAQ (reference sequence). There are 16 residues in the CDR3.

This clonotype was found a few times. The chain joins TRBV6-2 or TRBV6-3 to TRBJ2-1, with 9 bases aligning to TRBD1. Germline trimming cut 2 bases from V and 3 bases from J; bases unmatched to any gene: 2. Germline V gives CDR1 MNHEY, CDR2 SVGEGT. The CDR3 spans 15 residues. CDR3 nucleotides: TGTGCCAGCAGTTACGTGACAGGGGGCTACAATGAGCAGTTCTTC. Protein product: CASSYVTGGYNEQFF.

This clonotype was picked up many times. The CDR3 here is CASSLGQLTQETQYF. CDR3 nucleotide sequence: TGTGCCAGCAGCCTGGGACAGTTAACACAAGAGACCCAGTACTTC. The chain combines TRBV7-3 with TRBJ2-5; TRBD1 agrees at 7 bases. CDR3 length: 15 residues. V gave up 5 bases and J gave up 2 bases; unmatched junction bases: 8. The germline V gene has CDR1 SGHTA and CDR2 FQGTGA.

This clonotype was seen repeatedly, ten times or more. The gene calls are TRBV30 and TRBJ1-1; no reliable D call. Trimming pared 0 bases from V and 1 base from J, leaving 9 bases between. There are 14 residues in the CDR3. From germline, CDR1 is GTSNPN and CDR2 SVGIG (reference sequence). The CDR3 protein is CAWSVLSSNTEAFF. CDR3 in DNA: TGTGCCTGGAGTGTTCTGTCTTCGAACACTGAAGCTTTCTTT.

This clonotype has a handful of counts. The chain carries TRBV5-4 and TRBJ2-5, with D perhaps TRBD2 (5 bases). V was pared by 2 bases and J by 5 bases, with 10 bases between. The CDR3 contains 13 residues. Germline V gene data show CDR1 as SGHNT and CDR2 as YYREEE (reference sequence). The CDR3 spells CASSLWRGETQYF. The DNA for the CDR3 is TGTGCCAGCAGCTTATGGCGCGGGGAGACCCAGTACTTC.

The chain employs TRBV19 and TRBJ2-5, with unresolved D. Between the trimmed V and J ends, which lost 5 bases and 2 bases, there was a span of 15 bases. CDR3 length: 15 amino acids. Germline V gene sequence: CDR1 LNHDA, CDR2 SQIVND (reference sequence). The CDR3 DNA follows: TGTGCCAGTAGTCCTCGCGGAGCCCCACAAGAGACCCAGTACTTC. Translation gives CASSPRGAPQETQYF.

At least ten counts were recorded for this clonotype. The J gene is TRBJ2-1, the V gene TRBV19; TRBD2 aligns across 9 bases. With V trimmed by 9 bases and J by 1 base, 7 bases remained unmatched. Per the germline V gene, CDR1 is LNHDA and CDR2 is SQIVND (reference sequence). This CDR3 contains 15 residues. The DNA for the CDR3 is TGTGCCAGCAGCACCACTAGCGGGTCCTACAATGAGCAGTTCTTC. Its protein product is CASSTTSGSYNEQFF. The whole variable domain, remainder taken from reference TRBV19 and TRBJ2-1, is DGGITQSPKYLFRKEGQNVTLSCEQNLNHDAMYWYRQDPGQGLRLIYYSQIVNDFQKGDIAEGYSVSREKKESFPLTVTSAQKNPTAFYLCASSTTSGSYNEQFFGPGTRLTVL.

This clonotype appeared many times. The chain employs TRBV6-1 and TRBJ1-3; no clear D. Trimming shortened V by 0 bases and J by 4 bases, and 19 bases separated the two germline ends. CDR3 length: 18 amino acids. The germline V gene encodes CDR1 MNHNS and CDR2 SASEGT. This CDR3 reads CASSEALQGRGRGNTIYF. CDR3 nucleotides: TGTGCCAGCAGTGAAGCGCTTCAAGGCAGAGGTAGAGGAAACACCATATATTTT.

This clonotype appeared many times. This chain connects TRBV7-2 to TRBJ1-4; a possible D gene is TRBD1 (5 bases). Trimming removed 1 base at V and 0 bases at J, with 9 bases between. In germline, CDR1 is SGHTA, CDR2 FQGNSA. The CDR3 extends over 16 amino acids. CDR3 residues: CASSLGGSATNEKLFF. The DNA of the CDR3 is TGTGCCAGCAGCTTAGGGGGGTCTGCAACTAATGAAAAACTGTTTTTT.